The 20 T cell receptor beta chains reported below all come from one sample, sequenced in a study of blood T cells in healthy people across ages. Combining a sample-barcoded 5' primer with a J-beta primer mix, a second PCR ran for about 6 to 12 cycles. TCRdb reprocessed the 5' RACE reads with MiXCR, giving one entry per CDR3 protein. The sample consists of 1.2 million to 1.5 million distinct CDR3 sequences, 45% to 70% of them appearing once. The specimen sequenced was blood. The receptors were gathered from a man aged 18 to 30 in good health.

The chain carries TRBV15 and TRBJ1-5; D perhaps matches TRBD1 (6 bases). The CDR3 contains 14 residues. The V gene lost 3 bases and the J gene lost 5 bases, with 11 bases spanning the gap. The V gene's germline CDR1 is LNHNV and CDR2 YYDKDF (reference sequence). CDR3 nucleotide sequence: TGTGCCACCAGCAGTGGGACAACGCATCAGCCCCAGCATTTT. It encodes CATSSGTTHQPQHF.

The rearrangement joins TRBV5-5 to TRBJ1-2; 9 bases agree with TRBD1. The germline V gene has CDR1 SGHKS and CDR2 YYEKEE (reference sequence). The V and J ends lost 6 bases and 3 bases, in that order; junction bases with no gene match: 12. The CDR3 sequence is 16 residues long. The CDR3 protein is CASTDVGTGIDYGYTF. DNA for the CDR3: TGTGCCAGCACCGACGTGGGGACAGGGATCGACTATGGCTACACCTTC.

The chain uses TRBV9 and TRBJ2-7; D uncertain. From germline, CDR1 is SGDLS and CDR2 YYNGEE. The CDR3 runs to 16 residues. The germline V and J ends were trimmed by 0 bases and 5 bases, with 18 bases remaining between them. The DNA for the CDR3 is TGTGCCAGCAGCGTAGGGGGATCAGGAACACTCCACGAGCAGTACTTC. It yields the protein CASSVGGSGTLHEQYF.

This clonotype was seen only a few times. One end of the junction is discordant with germline, which a read error may explain. This rearrangement joins TRBV4-2 to TRBJ1-2; 7 bases agree with TRBD1. The CDR3 has 16 amino acids. Germline values: CDR1 LGHNA, CDR2 YNFKEQ. The CDR3 DNA sequence: TGTGCCAGCAGCCAAGCCTTTCCAGGGGGACACTATGGCTGCACCTTC. Its translation is CASSQAFPGGHYGCTF.

The rearrangement joins TRBV4-2 to TRBJ1-2, with D perhaps matching TRBD1 (5 bases). Germline V gives CDR1 LGHNA, CDR2 YNFKEQ. The CDR3 covers 16 residues. Deletions cut 4 bases from V and 2 bases from J, with 17 bases between. This CDR3 reads CASSPIGGDSNYGYTF. CDR3 sequence (DNA): TGTGCCAGCAGCCCAATAGGAGGGGACTCGAACTATGGCTACACCTTC.

V gene TRBV10-2 combines with J gene TRBJ2-1; D may be TRBD1 (6 bases). Germline CDR1 is WSHSY and CDR2 is SAAADI. Trimming removed 6 bases from V and 8 bases from J, with 11 bases in between. The CDR3 is 12 residues long. CDR3 DNA: TGCGCCAGCAGGCCAAGACAGGATGAGCAGTTCTTC. This gives the protein CASRPRQDEQFF.

The V call is TRBV4-1, the J call TRBJ2-1; tentative D call: TRBD1 (5 bases). Germline loops: CDR1 MGHRA, CDR2 YSYEKL. CDR3 size: 13 residues. Trimming stripped 2 bases from V and 7 bases from J, with 9 bases between. The CDR3 here is CASSQIPGNEQFF. The CDR3 DNA sequence: TGCGCCAGCAGCCAAATACCAGGGAATGAGCAGTTCTTC.

The genes are TRBV7-6 and TRBJ2-2, with 8 bases fitting TRBD2. In germline, CDR1 is SGHVS, CDR2 FNYEAQ. The CDR3 contains 16 residues. Trimming at V came to 2 bases and at J to 5 bases, leaving 7 bases not matched to a gene. The CDR3 here is CASSLSSGSGTGELFF. As DNA, the CDR3 is TGTGCCAGCAGCTTATCCAGCGGGAGCGGTACCGGGGAGCTGTTTTTT.

The V call is TRBV6-6, the J call TRBJ1-2, with D perhaps matching TRBD1 (6 bases). Trimming pared 7 bases from V and 8 bases from J, leaving 11 bases between. The CDR3 consists of 11 residues. Germline-derived CDR1 and CDR2 are MNHNY and SVGAGI (reference sequence). CDR3 residues: CASNGGDGYTF. For the CDR3, the DNA is TGTGCCAGCAACGGGGGCGACGGCTACACCTTC.

The chain couples TRBV7-7 to TRBJ2-5; D is perhaps TRBD2 (5 bases). CDR3 length: 15 amino acids. Trimming took 2 bases from V and 11 from J, leaving 21 bases between them. Germline values: CDR1 SSHAT, CDR2 FNYEAQ (reference sequence). CDR3 sequence (DNA): TGTGCCAGCAGCTTAACGCGGACTCGTAGCAATGAGCAGTACTTC. The encoded protein is CASSLTRTRSNEQYF.

The chain links TRBV7-2 to TRBJ1-6; D unclear. The V gene's germline CDR1 is SGHTA and CDR2 FQGNSA. The length of the CDR3 is 11 residues. V shed 5 bases and J shed 11 bases, with 7 bases lying between them. CDR3 bases: TGTGCCAGCAGCCTTTCAGCACCCCTCCACTTT. Encoded protein: CASSLSAPLHF.

This clonotype was recorded a few times. The rearrangement joins TRBV27 to TRBJ2-6, with unresolved D. The CDR3 sequence is 11 residues long. V was shortened by 6 bases and J by 9 bases, with 6 bases between the two germline ends. CDR1 is MNHEY, CDR2 SMNVEV, per germline (reference sequence). As DNA, the CDR3 is TGTGCCAGCAGAACGGGCAACGTCCTGACTTTC. This translates into CASRTGNVLTF.

This clonotype showed up just once. A read error is the likely source, as a far larger clone sits one nucleotide away. The chain uses TRBV6-6 and TRBJ2-7, with D maybe TRBD1 (6 bases). V was shortened by 6 bases and J by 5 bases, with 11 bases between the two germline ends. Looked up from germline, CDR1 is MNHNY and CDR2 is SVGAGI (reference sequence). This CDR3 spans 12 amino acids. This CDR3 reads CASSPDSDEQYF. CDR3 nucleotide sequence: TGTGCCAGCAGCCCGGACAGCGACGAGCAGTACTTC.

V gene TRBV2 combines with J gene TRBJ2-1, with 7 bases identical to TRBD1. The germline V gene encodes CDR1 SNHLY and CDR2 FYNNEI. The V gene end was trimmed by 7 bases and the J gene end by 0 bases; junction bases not matched to a gene: 9. This CDR3 is 16 amino acids long. This chain's CDR3 is CASKEPRDSSYNEQFF. In DNA, the CDR3 is TGTGCCAGCAAAGAGCCACGGGACAGCTCCTACAATGAGCAGTTCTTC.

Only a few counts were recorded for this clonotype. The genes are TRBV29-1 and TRBJ2-3; 8 bases map to TRBD2. The CDR3 length is 15 residues. J lost 3 bases, V lost 2 bases, and 7 bases had no gene match. Germline lookup yields CDR1 SQVTM and CDR2 ANQGSEA. CDR3 coding DNA: TGCAGCGTTGAACTCCCAGCGGGAGCGACAGATACGCAGTATTTT. Translated: CSVELPAGATDTQYF.

The sample holds a few counts of this clonotype. V is TRBV5-4 and J is TRBJ2-1, with D possibly being TRBD2 (5 bases). Trimming shortened V by 4 bases and J by 0 bases, and 14 bases separated the two germline ends. Germline V gives CDR1 SGHNT, CDR2 YYREEE (reference sequence). The CDR3 extends over 16 amino acids. CDR3 sequence reads: CASSPPIGSSYNEQFF. CDR3 coding DNA: TGTGCCAGCAGCCCTCCCATAGGGAGCTCCTACAATGAGCAGTTCTTC. The whole variable domain, remainder taken from reference TRBV5-4 and TRBJ2-1, is ETGVTQSPTHLIKTRGQQVTLRCSSQSGHNTVSWYQQALGQGPQFIFQYYREEENGRGNFPPRFSGLQFPNYSSELNVNALELDDSALYLCASSPPIGSSYNEQFFGPGTRLTVL.

This clonotype was counted a single time. An end of the junction does not agree with germline; a read error may underlie this. V and J are TRBV9 and TRBJ2-2, with D possibly TRBD2 on 6 matching bases. The CDR3 contains 15 residues. Germline loops: CDR1 SGDLS, CDR2 YYNGEE. The CDR3 sequence: CASSVASPNTGGLFF. CDR3 DNA sequence: TGTGCCAGCAGCGTAGCGAGCCCCAACACCGGGGGGCTGTTTTTT.

In this sample, this clonotype turned up many times. One end of the junction is discordant with germline, which a read error may explain. The J gene is TRBJ2-7, the V gene TRBV12-3 or TRBV12-4; D is possibly TRBD1 (5 bases). The CDR3 runs to 14 residues. The CDR3 DNA sequence: TGCGCCAGCAGCCCTCAGGGTAGCTCCTACGAGCAGTACTTC. Amino acid sequence: CASSPQGSSYEQYF.

The chain joins TRBV27 to TRBJ2-1; D remains ambiguous. The CDR3 length is 14 residues. The V gene lost 0 bases and the J gene lost 10 bases, with 13 bases spanning the gap. CDR1 is MNHEY, CDR2 SMNVEV, per germline (reference sequence). CDR3 bases: TGTGCCAGCAGTTTATCGGCAGACCTAACAGAGCAGTTCTTC. Translated, it gives CASSLSADLTEQFF.

The sample holds many counts of this clonotype. The V and J genes are TRBV29-1 and TRBJ2-7; 11 nucleotides line up with TRBD2. This CDR3 has 13 residues. In germline, CDR1 is SQVTM, CDR2 ANQGSEA. J was trimmed by 3 bases and V by 5 bases; bases with no gene match: 3. The CDR3, as DNA: TGCAGCGTTCTAGCGGGGGGTGTCTACGAGCAGTACTTC. Residues: CSVLAGGVYEQYF.